This T cell receptor (beta chain) was sequenced in a study of cytomegalovirus exposure and HLA in healthy donors. On this clone: Its antigen is not identified.

Vbeta (60) and Jbeta (13) primers were used in the PCR. Some clones are missing from TCRdb's copy, which holds only in-frame ones; the method was immunoSEQ multiplex PCR. The table shows some 140,000 clones, with approximately 80% occurring only once. Study outcomes and limitations: Most TCR beta V segments were productive about 90% or about 30% of the time in an earlier analysis. Association of a missense DCLRE1C variant with TCR beta V- and J-gene trimming was reported in a later analysis. Roughly even sequencing depth across donors was the assumption behind the presence/absence analyses.

This TCR derives from a woman aged 40 to 50 in good health and CMV-seronegative. Specimen: PBMCs.

This chain's CDR3 is CASSVYPLSGTGAPYEQYF. CDR3 bases: TGTGCCAGCAGCGTATACCCTCTATCCGGGACAGGGGCCCCCTACGAGCAGTACTTC. This chain uses TRBV9 with TRBJ2-7, with TRBD1 identical over 10 bases. This CDR3 has 19 residues. Trimming cost V 1 base and J 2 bases; bases outside gene matches: 15. Per the germline V gene, CDR1 is SGDLS and CDR2 is YYNGEE.